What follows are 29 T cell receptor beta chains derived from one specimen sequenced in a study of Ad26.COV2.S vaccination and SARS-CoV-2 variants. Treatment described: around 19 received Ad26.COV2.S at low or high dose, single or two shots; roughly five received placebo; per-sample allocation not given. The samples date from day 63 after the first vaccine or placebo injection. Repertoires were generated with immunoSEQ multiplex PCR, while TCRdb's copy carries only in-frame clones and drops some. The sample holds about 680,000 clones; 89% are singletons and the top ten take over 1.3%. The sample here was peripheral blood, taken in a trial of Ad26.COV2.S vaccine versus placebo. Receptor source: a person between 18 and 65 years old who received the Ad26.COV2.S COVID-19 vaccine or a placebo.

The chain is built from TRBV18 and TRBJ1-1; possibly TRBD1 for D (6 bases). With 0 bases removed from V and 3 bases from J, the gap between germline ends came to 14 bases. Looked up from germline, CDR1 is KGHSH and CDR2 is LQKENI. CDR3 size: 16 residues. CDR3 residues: CASSPPRGRRDTEAFF. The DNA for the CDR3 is TGTGCCAGCTCACCACCGCGGGGGCGGCGGGACACTGAAGCTTTCTTT.

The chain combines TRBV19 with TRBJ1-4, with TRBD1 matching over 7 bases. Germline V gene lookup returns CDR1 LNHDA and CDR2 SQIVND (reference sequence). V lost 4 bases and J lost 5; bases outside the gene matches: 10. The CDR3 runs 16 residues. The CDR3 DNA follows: TGTGCCAGTAGTAGGGGGGCCGGGACAGCAAATGAAAAACTGTTTTTT. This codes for CASSRGAGTANEKLFF.

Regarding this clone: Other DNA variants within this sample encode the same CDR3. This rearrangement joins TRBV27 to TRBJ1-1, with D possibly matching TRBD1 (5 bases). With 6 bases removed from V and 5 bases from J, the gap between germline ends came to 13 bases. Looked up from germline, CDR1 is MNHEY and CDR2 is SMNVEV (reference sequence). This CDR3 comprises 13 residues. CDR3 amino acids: CASSPGLRTEAFF. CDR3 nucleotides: TGTGCCAGCAGCCCAGGGTTAAGAACTGAAGCTTTCTTT.

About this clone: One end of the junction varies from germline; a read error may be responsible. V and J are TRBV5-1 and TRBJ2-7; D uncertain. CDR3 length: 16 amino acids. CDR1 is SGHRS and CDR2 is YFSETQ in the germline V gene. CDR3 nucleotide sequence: TGCGTCAGCAGCTTGGCCATAATAGCCCCTTTTAATGAGCAGTACTTC. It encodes CVSSLAIIAPFNEQYF.

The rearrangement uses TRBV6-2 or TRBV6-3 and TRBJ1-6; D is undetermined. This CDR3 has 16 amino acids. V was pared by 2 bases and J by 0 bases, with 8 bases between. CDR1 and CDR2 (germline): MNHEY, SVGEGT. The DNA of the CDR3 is TGTGCCAGCAGTTACCGGGCCAGCTCCTATAATTCACCCCTCCACTTT. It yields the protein CASSYRASSYNSPLHF.

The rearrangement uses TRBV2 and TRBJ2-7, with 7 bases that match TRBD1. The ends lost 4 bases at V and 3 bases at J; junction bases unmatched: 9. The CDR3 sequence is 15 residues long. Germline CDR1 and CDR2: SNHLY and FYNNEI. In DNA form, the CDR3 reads TGTGCCAGCAGTGGACCCGACAGGGTGGGCTACGAGCAGTACTTC. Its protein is CASSGPDRVGYEQYF.

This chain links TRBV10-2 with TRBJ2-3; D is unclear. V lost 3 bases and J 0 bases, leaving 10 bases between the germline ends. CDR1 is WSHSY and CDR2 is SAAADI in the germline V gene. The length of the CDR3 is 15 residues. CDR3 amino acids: CASSDGGTSTDTQYF. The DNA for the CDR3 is TGCGCCAGCAGTGACGGCGGAACTAGCACAGATACGCAGTATTTT.

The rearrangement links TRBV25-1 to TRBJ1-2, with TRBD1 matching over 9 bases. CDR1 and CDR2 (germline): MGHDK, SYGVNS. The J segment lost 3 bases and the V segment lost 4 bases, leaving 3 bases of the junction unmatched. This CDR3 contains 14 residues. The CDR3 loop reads CASSGGQGYYGYTF. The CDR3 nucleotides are TGTGCCAGCAGTGGGGGACAGGGCTACTATGGCTACACCTTC.

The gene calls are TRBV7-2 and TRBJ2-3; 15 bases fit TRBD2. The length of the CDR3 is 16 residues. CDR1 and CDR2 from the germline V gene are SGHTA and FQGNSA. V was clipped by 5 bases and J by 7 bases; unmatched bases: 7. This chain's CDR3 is CASSLGTSGGTHTQYF. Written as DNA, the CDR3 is TGTGCCAGCAGCCTTGGGACTAGCGGGGGGACCCATACGCAGTATTTT.

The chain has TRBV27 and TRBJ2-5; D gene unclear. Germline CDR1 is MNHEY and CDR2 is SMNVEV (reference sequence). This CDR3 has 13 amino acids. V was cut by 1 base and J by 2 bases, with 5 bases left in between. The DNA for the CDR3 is TGTGCCAGCAGTTTATACAGACAAGAGACCCAGTACTTC. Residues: CASSLYRQETQYF.

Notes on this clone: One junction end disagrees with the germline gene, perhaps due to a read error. The CDR3 sequence: CASSPRTSGTISYNEQFF. CDR3 sequence (DNA): TGTGCTAGCAGCCCGAGGACTAGCGGGACCATCTCCTACAATGAGCAGTTCTTC. The V and J genes are TRBV7-7 and TRBJ2-1; the match to TRBD2 covers 12 bases. The length of the CDR3 is 18 residues. CDR1 and CDR2 (germline): SSHAT, FNYEAQ (reference sequence). The full variable domain, in which reference TRBV7-7 and TRBJ2-1 provide the parts outside the CDR3, is GAGVSQSPRYKVTKRGQDVTLRCDPISSHATLYWYQQALGQGPEFLTYFNYEAQPDKSGLPSDRFSAERPEGSISTLTIQRTEQRDSAMYRCASSPRTSGTISYNEQFFGPGTRLTVL.

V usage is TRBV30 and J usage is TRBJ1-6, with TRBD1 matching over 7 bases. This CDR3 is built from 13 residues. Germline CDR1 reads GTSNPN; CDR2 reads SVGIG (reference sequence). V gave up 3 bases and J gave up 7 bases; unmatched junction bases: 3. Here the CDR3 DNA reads TGTGCCTGGAGGACAGGGAGAAATTCACCCCTCCACTTT. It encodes CAWRTGRNSPLHF.

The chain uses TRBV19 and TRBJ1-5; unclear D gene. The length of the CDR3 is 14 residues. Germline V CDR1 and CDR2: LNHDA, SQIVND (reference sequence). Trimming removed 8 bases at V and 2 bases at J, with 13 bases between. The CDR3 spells CASLSAVGNQPQHF. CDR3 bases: TGTGCCAGTCTATCAGCCGTAGGCAATCAGCCCCAGCATTTT.

The CDR3 region has the DNA TGTGCCAGCAGCCCCGGATATGGGGGGTCGCAAGAGACCCAGTACTTC. Translation gives CASSPGYGGSQETQYF. V usage is TRBV9 and J usage is TRBJ2-5, with TRBD2 as a possible D gene (6 bases). Germline V CDR1 and CDR2: SGDLS, YYNGEE. V lost 4 bases to trimming and J lost 2 bases, with 18 bases between them. CDR3 size: 16 residues.

The CDR3 DNA reads as TGTGCCAGCAGCTTGGCCAAGGCTTACCCGACCTACGAGCAGTACTTC. It encodes CASSLAKAYPTYEQYF. The chain carries TRBV5-6 and TRBJ2-7, with D unresolved. Trimming cost V 0 bases and J 2 bases, with 15 bases left between them. Germline V gene data show CDR1 as SGHDT and CDR2 as YYEEEE. This CDR3 is 16 amino acids long.

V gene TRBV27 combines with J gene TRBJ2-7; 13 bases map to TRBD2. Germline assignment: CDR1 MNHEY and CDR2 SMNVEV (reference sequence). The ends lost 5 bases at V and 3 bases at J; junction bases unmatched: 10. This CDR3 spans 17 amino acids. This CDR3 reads CASSPKSGLAGFYEQYF. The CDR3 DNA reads TGTGCCAGCAGTCCAAAATCGGGACTAGCGGGATTCTACGAGCAGTACTTC.

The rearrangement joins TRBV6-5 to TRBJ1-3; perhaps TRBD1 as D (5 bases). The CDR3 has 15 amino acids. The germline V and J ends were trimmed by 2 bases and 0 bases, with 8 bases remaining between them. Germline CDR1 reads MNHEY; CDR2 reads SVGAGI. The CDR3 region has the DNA TGTGCCAGCAGTTACACGGGGGACTCTGGAAACACCATATATTTT. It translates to CASSYTGDSGNTIYF.

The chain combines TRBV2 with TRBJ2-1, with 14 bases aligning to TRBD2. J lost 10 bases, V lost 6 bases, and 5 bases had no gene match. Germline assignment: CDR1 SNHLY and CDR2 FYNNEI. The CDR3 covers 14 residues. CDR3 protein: CASRGLAGVGEQFF. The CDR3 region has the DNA TGTGCCAGCAGGGGACTAGCGGGAGTCGGCGAGCAGTTCTTC. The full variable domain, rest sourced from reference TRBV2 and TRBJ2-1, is EPEVTQTPSHQVTQMGQEVILRCVPISNHLYFYWYRQILGQKVEFLVSFYNNEISEKSEIFDDQFSVERPDGSNFTLKIRSTKLEDSAMYFCASRGLAGVGEQFFGPGTRLTVL.

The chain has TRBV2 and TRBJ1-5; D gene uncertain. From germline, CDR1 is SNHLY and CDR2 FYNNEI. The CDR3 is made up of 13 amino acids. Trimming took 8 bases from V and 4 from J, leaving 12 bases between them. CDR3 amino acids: CASVLGGNQPQHF. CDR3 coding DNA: TGTGCCAGCGTCCTGGGCGGTAATCAGCCCCAGCATTTT.

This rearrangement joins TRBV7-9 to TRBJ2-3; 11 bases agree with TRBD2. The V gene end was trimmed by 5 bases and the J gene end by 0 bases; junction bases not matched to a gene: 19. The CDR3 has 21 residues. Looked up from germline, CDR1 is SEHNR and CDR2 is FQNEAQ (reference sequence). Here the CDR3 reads CASSRGLAVPPSGSSTDTQYF. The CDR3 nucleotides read TGTGCCAGCAGCAGGGGACTAGCGGTTCCCCCGTCGGGCTCTAGCACAGATACGCAGTATTTT. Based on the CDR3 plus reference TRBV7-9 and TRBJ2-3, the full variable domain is DTGVSQNPRHKITKRGQNVTFRCDPISEHNRLYWYRQTLGQGPEFLTYFQNEAQLEKSRLLSDRFSAERPKGSFSTLEIQRTEQGDSAMYLCASSRGLAVPPSGSSTDTQYFGPGTRLTVL.

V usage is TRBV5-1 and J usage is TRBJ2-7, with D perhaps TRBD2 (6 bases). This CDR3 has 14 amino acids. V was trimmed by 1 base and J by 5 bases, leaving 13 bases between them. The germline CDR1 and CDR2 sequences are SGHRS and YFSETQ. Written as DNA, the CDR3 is TGCGCCAGCAGCTTGTACGGGAGTCGCGACGAGCAGTACTTC. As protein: CASSLYGSRDEQYF.

The CDR3 DNA reads TGTGCCTGGAGTGTAGGGGCCTTGACTGAAGCTTTCTTT. Amino acid sequence: CAWSVGALTEAFF. The chain has TRBV30 and TRBJ1-1; the D gene is possibly TRBD1 (5 bases). Germline CDR1 GTSNPN, CDR2 SVGIG (reference sequence). The V and J ends lost 0 bases and 5 bases respectively, with 10 bases between them. The CDR3 length is 13 residues. Based on the CDR3 plus reference TRBV30 and TRBJ1-1, the full variable domain is SQTIHQWPATLVQPVGSPLSLECTVEGTSNPNLYWYRQAAGRGLQLLFYSVGIGQISSEVPQNLSASRPQDRQFILSSKKLLLSDSGFYLCAWSVGALTEAFFGQGTRLTVV.

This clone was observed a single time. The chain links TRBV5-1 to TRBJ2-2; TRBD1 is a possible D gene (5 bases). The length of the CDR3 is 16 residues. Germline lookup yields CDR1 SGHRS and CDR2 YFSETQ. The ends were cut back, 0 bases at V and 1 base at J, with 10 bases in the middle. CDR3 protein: CASSLEGARNTGELFF. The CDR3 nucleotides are TGCGCCAGCAGCTTGGAAGGGGCCCGGAACACCGGGGAGCTGTTTTTT.

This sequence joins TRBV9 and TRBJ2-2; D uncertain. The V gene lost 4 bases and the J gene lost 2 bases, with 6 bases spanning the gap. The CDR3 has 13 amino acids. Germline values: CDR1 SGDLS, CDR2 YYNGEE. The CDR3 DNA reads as TGTGCCAGCAGCACTCAAAACACCGGGGAGCTGTTTTTT. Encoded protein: CASSTQNTGELFF.

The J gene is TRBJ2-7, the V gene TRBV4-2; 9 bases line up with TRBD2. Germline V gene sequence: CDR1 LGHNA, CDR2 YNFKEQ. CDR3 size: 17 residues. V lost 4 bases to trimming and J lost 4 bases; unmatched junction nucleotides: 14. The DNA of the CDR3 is TGTGCCAGCAGCCCCGTAGGTGGCGGGGGGGCCTCGTACGAGCAGTACTTC. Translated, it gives CASSPVGGGGASYEQYF.

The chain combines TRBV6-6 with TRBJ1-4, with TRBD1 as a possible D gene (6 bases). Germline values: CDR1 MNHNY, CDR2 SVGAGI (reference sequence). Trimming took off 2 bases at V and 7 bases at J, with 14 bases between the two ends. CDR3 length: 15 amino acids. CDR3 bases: TGTGCCAGCAGTTACGGCGACAGGCTCGGTGAAAAACTGTTTTTT. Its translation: CASSYGDRLGEKLFF.

The CDR3 sequence: CAIRLGTGQTNYGYTF. Written as DNA, the CDR3 is TGTGCCATCAGGCTCGGGACAGGGCAGACTAACTATGGCTACACCTTC. The chain couples TRBV10-3 to TRBJ1-2, with TRBD1 matching 9 bases. There are 16 residues in the CDR3. Trimming removed 6 bases from V and 0 bases from J; junction bases left unmatched: 8. Germline V gene sequence: CDR1 ENHRY, CDR2 SYGVKD.

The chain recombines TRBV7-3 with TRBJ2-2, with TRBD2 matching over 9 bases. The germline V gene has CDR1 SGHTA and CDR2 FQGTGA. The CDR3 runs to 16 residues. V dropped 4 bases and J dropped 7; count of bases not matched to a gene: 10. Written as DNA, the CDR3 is TGTGCCAGCAGCTCACTTGCGGGGGGGCCCGACGGGGAGCTGTTTTTT. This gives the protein CASSSLAGGPDGELFF.

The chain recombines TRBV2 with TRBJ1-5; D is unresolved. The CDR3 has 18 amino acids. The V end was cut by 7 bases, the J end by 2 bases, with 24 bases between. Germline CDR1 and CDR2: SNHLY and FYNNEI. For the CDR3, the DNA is TGTGCCAGCAAAGGAGAGACAACGGCCTCCTTGGGCAATCAGCCCCAGCATTTT. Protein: CASKGETTASLGNQPQHF.